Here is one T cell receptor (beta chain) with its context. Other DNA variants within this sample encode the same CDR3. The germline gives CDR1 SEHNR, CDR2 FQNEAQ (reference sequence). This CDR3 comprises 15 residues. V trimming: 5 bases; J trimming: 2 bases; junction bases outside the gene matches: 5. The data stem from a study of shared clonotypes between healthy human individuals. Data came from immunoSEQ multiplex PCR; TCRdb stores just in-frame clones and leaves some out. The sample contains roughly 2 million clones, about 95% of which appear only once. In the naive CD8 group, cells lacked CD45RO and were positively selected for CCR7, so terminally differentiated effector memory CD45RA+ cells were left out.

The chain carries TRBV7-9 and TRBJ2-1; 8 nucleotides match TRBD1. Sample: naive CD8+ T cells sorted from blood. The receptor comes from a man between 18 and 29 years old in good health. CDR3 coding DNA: TGTGCCAGCAGCCCGGGGACAGGTGCCTACAATGAGCAGTTCTTC. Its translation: CASSPGTGAYNEQFF.